This TCR beta chain was identified during a study of T-cell reconstitution after alpha-beta-depleted transplantation in children. V lost 2 bases and J lost 4; bases outside the gene matches: 7. The CDR3 extends over 15 amino acids. The germline CDR1 and CDR2 sequences are DFQATT and SNEGSKA (reference sequence). Researchers prepared the TCRbeta library using unique molecular identifiers, the study reports. TCRdb re-analysed the PCR reads in MiXCR, keeping a single row per CDR3 protein. Of about 610,000 distinct CDR3 sequences in the sample, more than 9% were seen once. The receptor's source is a human donor who donated a stem cell graft to a child with acute myeloid leukemia. This material consisted of PBMCs from the stem cell graft donor, taken from the stem cell graft. The chain has TRBV20-1 and TRBJ2-1, with 8 bases fitting TRBD2. CDR3 region: CSARKRETGYNEQFF. CDR3 DNA: TGCAGTGCTAGAAAGCGGGAGACGGGTTACAATGAGCAGTTCTTC.